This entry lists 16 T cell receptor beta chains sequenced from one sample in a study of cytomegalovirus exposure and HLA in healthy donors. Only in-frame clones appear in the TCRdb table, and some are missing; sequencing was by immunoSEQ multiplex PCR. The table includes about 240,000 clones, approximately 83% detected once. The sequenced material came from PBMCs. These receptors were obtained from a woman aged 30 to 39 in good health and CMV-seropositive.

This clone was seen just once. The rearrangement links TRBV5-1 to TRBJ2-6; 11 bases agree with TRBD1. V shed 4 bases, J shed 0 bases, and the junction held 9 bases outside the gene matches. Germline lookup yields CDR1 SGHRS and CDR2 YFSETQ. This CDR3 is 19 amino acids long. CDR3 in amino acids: CASSPPTGTGGSGANVLTF. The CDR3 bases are TGCGCCAGCAGCCCACCGACAGGGACAGGGGGCTCTGGGGCCAACGTCCTGACTTTC.

The CDR3: CASSGHHTDTQYF. DNA for the CDR3: TGTGCCAGCAGTGGGCACCACACAGATACGCAGTATTTT. This rearrangement joins TRBV27 to TRBJ2-3; D not certain. The CDR3 spans 13 residues. V was cut by 5 bases and J by 2 bases, with 8 bases left in between. Germline loops: CDR1 MNHEY, CDR2 SMNVEV (reference sequence).

Here the CDR3 reads CASSLRGTGVYEQYF. The CDR3 DNA reads as TGTGCCAGCAGTTTACGAGGGACAGGGGTCTACGAGCAGTACTTC. V is TRBV27 and J is TRBJ2-7; 10 nucleotides match TRBD1. The CDR3 sequence is 15 residues long. Germline CDR1 is MNHEY and CDR2 is SMNVEV (reference sequence). Unmatched junction bases numbered 4, after V lost 2 bases and J lost 3 bases.

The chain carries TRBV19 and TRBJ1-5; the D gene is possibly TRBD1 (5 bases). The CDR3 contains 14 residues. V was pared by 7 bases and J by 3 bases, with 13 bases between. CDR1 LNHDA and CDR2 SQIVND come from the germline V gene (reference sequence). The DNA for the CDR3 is TGTGCCAGTACCAAGTCCAGGGTCAATCAGCCCCAGCATTTT. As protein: CASTKSRVNQPQHF.

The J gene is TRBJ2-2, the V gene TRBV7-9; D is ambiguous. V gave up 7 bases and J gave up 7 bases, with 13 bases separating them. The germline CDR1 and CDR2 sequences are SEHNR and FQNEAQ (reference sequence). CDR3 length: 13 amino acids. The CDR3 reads CASTVFEVGELFF. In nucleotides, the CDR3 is TGTGCCAGCACCGTTTTCGAGGTCGGGGAGCTGTTTTTT.

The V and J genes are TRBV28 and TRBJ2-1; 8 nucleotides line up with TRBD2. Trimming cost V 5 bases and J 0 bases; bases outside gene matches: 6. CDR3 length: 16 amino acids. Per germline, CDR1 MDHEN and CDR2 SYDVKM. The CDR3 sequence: CASSTIAGLSYNEQFF. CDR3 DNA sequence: TGTGCCAGCAGTACAATAGCGGGACTCTCCTACAATGAGCAGTTCTTC.

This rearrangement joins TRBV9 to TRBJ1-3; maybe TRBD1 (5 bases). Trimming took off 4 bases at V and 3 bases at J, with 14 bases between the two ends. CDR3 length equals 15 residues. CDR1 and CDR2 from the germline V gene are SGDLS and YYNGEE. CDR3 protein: CASSPGLDNGNTIYF. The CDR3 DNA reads TGTGCCAGCAGCCCAGGGTTGGATAATGGAAACACCATATATTTT.

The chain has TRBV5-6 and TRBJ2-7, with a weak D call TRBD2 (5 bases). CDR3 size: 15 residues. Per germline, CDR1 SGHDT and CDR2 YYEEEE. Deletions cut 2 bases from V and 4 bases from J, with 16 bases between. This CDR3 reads CASSFGPSGIYEQYF. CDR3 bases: TGTGCCAGCAGCTTCGGACCCTCCGGGATTTACGAGCAGTACTTC. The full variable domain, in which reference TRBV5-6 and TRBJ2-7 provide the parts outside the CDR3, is DAGVTQSPTHLIKTRGQQVTLRCSPKSGHDTVSWYQQALGQGPQFIFQYYEEEERQRGNFPDRFSGHQFPNYSSELNVNALLLGDSALYLCASSFGPSGIYEQYFGPGTRLTVT.

In DNA form, the CDR3 reads TGTGCCAGCAGTTTAGAGGACATGAACACCGGGGAGCTGTTTTTT. Residues: CASSLEDMNTGELFF. The chain recombines TRBV28 with TRBJ2-2, with D perhaps TRBD1 (5 bases). Germline assignment: CDR1 MDHEN and CDR2 SYDVKM. The CDR3 has 15 residues. V was pared by 2 bases and J by 1 base, with 8 bases between.

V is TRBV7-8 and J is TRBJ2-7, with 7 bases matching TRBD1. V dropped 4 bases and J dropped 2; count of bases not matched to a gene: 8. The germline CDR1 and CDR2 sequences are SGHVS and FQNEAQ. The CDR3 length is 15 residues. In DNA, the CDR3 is TGTGCCAGCAGCTCATTCCGGGACAGACCCTACGAGCAGTACTTC. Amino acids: CASSSFRDRPYEQYF.

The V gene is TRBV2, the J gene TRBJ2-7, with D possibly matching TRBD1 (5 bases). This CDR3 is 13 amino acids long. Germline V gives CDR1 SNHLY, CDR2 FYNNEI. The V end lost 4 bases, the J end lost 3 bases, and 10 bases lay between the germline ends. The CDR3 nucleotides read TGTGCCAGCAGTGTTGGCAGGGTCTACGAGCAGTACTTC. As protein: CASSVGRVYEQYF.

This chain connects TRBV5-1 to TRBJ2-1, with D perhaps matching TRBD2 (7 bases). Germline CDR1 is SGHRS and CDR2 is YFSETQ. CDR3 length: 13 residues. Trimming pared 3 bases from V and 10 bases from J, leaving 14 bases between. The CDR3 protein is CASSYPGEGEQFF. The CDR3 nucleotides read TGCGCCAGCAGCTATCCAGGGGAGGGGGAGCAGTTCTTC.

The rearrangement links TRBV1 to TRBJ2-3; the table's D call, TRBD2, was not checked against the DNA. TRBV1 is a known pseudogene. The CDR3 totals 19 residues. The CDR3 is CTSSRVGGSGRRRTDTQYF. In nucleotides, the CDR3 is TGCACCAGCAGCCGAGTAGGTGGTAGCGGGAGGCGCCGCACAGATACGCAGTATTTT.

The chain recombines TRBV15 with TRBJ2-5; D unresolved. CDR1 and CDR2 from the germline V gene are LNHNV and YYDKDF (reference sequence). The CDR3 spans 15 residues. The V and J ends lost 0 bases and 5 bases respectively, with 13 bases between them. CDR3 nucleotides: TGTGCCACCAGCAGAGATCTAGAGGAAGCGGAGACCCAGTACTTC. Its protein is CATSRDLEEAETQYF.

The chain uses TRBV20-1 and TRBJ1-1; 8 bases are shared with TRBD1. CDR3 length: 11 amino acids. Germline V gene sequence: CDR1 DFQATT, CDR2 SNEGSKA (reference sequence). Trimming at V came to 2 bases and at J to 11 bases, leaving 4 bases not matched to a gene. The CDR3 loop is CSARQGARAFF. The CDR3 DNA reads TGCAGTGCTAGACAGGGGGCGAGGGCTTTCTTT.

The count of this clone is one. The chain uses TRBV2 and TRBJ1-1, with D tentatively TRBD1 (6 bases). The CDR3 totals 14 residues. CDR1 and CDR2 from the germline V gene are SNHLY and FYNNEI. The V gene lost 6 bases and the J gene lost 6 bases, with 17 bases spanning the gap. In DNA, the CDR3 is TGTGCCAGCAGCGAGACAGGCAAGGCAGCTGAAGCTTTCTTT. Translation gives CASSETGKAAEAFF.